Presented here are 19 T cell receptor beta chains from one specimen sequenced in a study of PD-1 blockade in classical Hodgkin lymphoma. Repertoires were generated with immunoSEQ multiplex PCR, while TCRdb's copy carries only in-frame clones and drops some. This sample has 27,000 or so clones, with about 74% found just once. Every one of the patients relapsed after autologous stem cell transplantation (brentuximab vedotin exposure was variable). By magnetic negative selection, CD4+ T cells were purified from thawed PBMCs. Here the sequenced sample was CD4+ T cells from blood, taken at baseline. These TCRs come from a human donor with classical Hodgkin lymphoma.

The rearrangement links TRBV7-2 to TRBJ2-7; D is perhaps TRBD1 (5 bases). The CDR3 is 14 residues long. V lost 2 bases to trimming and J lost 3 bases, with 11 bases between them. Germline CDR1 reads SGHTA; CDR2 reads FQGNSA. The CDR3 bases are TGTGCCAGCAGCTTATCGGCCAGGGACTACGAGCAGTACTTC. Protein product: CASSLSARDYEQYF.

The V and J genes are TRBV9 and TRBJ1-3; 7 bases line up with TRBD1. CDR1 and CDR2 (germline): SGDLS, YYNGEE. J was trimmed by 2 bases and V by 1 base; bases with no gene match: 3. The CDR3 runs to 15 residues. CDR3 in amino acids: CASSVRDSTGNTIYF. The DNA for the CDR3 is TGTGCCAGCAGCGTACGGGACAGTACTGGAAACACCATATATTTT. Filled out from reference TRBV9 and TRBJ1-3, the complete variable domain reads DSGVTQTPKHLITATGQRVTLRCSPRSGDLSVYWYQQSLDQGLQFLIQYYNGEERAKGNILERFSAQQFPDLHSELNLSSLELGDSALYFCASSVRDSTGNTIYFGEGSWLTVV.

The genes are TRBV5-6 and TRBJ2-3; 9 bases are shared with TRBD2. The germline V gene encodes CDR1 SGHDT and CDR2 YYEEEE. The CDR3 is 18 amino acids. V trimming: 4 bases; J trimming: 3 bases; junction bases outside the gene matches: 15. CDR3 region: CASSHQTLAGALTDTQYF. The CDR3 bases are TGTGCCAGCAGCCACCAAACCTTAGCGGGGGCTTTAACAGATACGCAGTATTTT.

This sequence joins TRBV29-1 and TRBJ2-5, with D tentatively TRBD1 (7 bases). The CDR3 length is 14 residues. Germline V lookup: CDR1 SQVTM, CDR2 ANQGSEA. The germline V and J ends were trimmed by 6 bases and 7 bases, with 21 bases remaining between them. The CDR3 loop is CSVPGAGGQGTQYF. For the CDR3, the DNA is TGCAGCGTCCCGGGGGCAGGGGGTCAGGGGACCCAGTACTTC.

The rearrangement joins TRBV18 to TRBJ2-2; D not certain. The V gene's germline CDR1 is KGHSH and CDR2 LQKENI. Deletions cut 0 bases from V and 4 bases from J, with 3 bases between. The CDR3 has 13 residues. In DNA, the CDR3 is TGTGCCAGCTCACCACCTGGCACCGGGGAGCTGTTTTTT. This sequence encodes CASSPPGTGELFF.

The chain links TRBV11-2 to TRBJ1-2; D is unresolved. CDR1 SGHAT and CDR2 FQNNGV come from the germline V gene. Trimming cost V 0 bases and J 5 bases, with 10 bases left between them. The CDR3 totals 14 residues. The CDR3 nucleotides read TGTGCCAGCAGCTTAGATGTGTCGTTTTATGGCTACACCTTC. Protein sequence: CASSLDVSFYGYTF.

V usage is TRBV19 and J usage is TRBJ1-1; a weak D match, TRBD1 (5 bases). CDR3 size: 13 residues. The V end lost 7 bases, the J end lost 3 bases, and 12 bases lay between the germline ends. Germline CDR1 reads LNHDA; CDR2 reads SQIVND (reference sequence). The CDR3 nucleotides are TGTGCCAGTACGAATTGGGGGGACACTGAAGCTTTCTTT. Its protein product is CASTNWGDTEAFF.

The V gene is TRBV11-1, the J gene TRBJ2-7; 10 nucleotides match TRBD1. Germline V gene data show CDR1 as SGHAT and CDR2 as FQDESV (reference sequence). Trimming removed 4 bases from V and 0 bases from J; junction bases left unmatched: 3. The CDR3 runs 15 residues. CDR3 nucleotides: TGTGCCAGCAGCTACCGGGACAGGGGCTCCTACGAGCAGTACTTC. Its protein is CASSYRDRGSYEQYF.

This chain links TRBV30 with TRBJ1-6; 8 bases fit TRBD1. With 3 bases clipped from V and 11 bases from J, the junction kept 9 bases outside the gene matches. CDR1 GTSNPN and CDR2 SVGIG come from the germline V gene (reference sequence). This CDR3 has 14 residues. In DNA form, the CDR3 reads TGTGCCTGGAGCACGGGACAGGAAATCCCACCCCTCCACTTT. It translates to CAWSTGQEIPPLHF.

V and J are TRBV18 and TRBJ1-2, with 7 bases that match TRBD1. The CDR3 is 13 amino acids. Germline V gene sequence: CDR1 KGHSH, CDR2 LQKENI. Germline trimming cut 3 bases from V and 6 bases from J; bases unmatched to any gene: 4. The CDR3 sequence is CASSPPTGNGYTF. The DNA of the CDR3 is TGTGCCAGCTCACCCCCGACAGGGAATGGCTACACCTTC. The variable domain in full, completed from reference TRBV18 and TRBJ1-2, reads NAGVMQNPRHLVRRRGQEARLRCSPMKGHSHVYWYRQLPEEGLKFMVYLQKENIIDESGMPKERFSAEFPKEGPSILRIQQVVRGDSAAYFCASSPPTGNGYTFGSGTRLTVV.

The chain uses TRBV30 and TRBJ2-1, with D unclear. CDR3 length: 11 amino acids. The ends were cut back, 1 base at V and 7 bases at J, with 5 bases in the middle. From germline, CDR1 is GTSNPN and CDR2 SVGIG (reference sequence). Here the CDR3 DNA reads TGTGCCTGGAGTGCCCGAAATGAGCAGTTCTTC. It is translated as CAWSARNEQFF.

This clone was detected a few times. The rearrangement links TRBV6-5 to TRBJ2-5; TRBD1 matches 7 bases. V lost 4 bases, J lost 2 bases, and 7 bases stayed unmatched. From germline, CDR1 is MNHEY and CDR2 SVGAGI. The CDR3 spans 15 residues. In DNA, the CDR3 is TGTGCCAGCAGTTCCCTACAGGGGCGGCAAGAGACCCAGTACTTC. Translation: CASSSLQGRQETQYF.

The chain has TRBV5-6 and TRBJ2-7; D might be TRBD1 or TRBD2, each matching 5 bases. This CDR3 comprises 16 residues. V was shortened by 4 bases and J by 0 bases, with 17 bases between the two germline ends. CDR1 is SGHDT and CDR2 is YYEEEE in the germline V gene. The CDR3 here is CASSLYRDGSSYEQYF. DNA of the CDR3: TGTGCCAGCAGCCTATACCGGGACGGCAGCTCCTACGAGCAGTACTTC. The full variable domain, in which reference TRBV5-6 and TRBJ2-7 provide the parts outside the CDR3, is DAGVTQSPTHLIKTRGQQVTLRCSPKSGHDTVSWYQQALGQGPQFIFQYYEEEERQRGNFPDRFSGHQFPNYSSELNVNALLLGDSALYLCASSLYRDGSSYEQYFGPGTRLTVT.

The rearrangement uses TRBV10-1 and TRBJ2-1; maybe TRBD1 (7 bases). Germline values: CDR1 WNHNN, CDR2 SYGVQD (reference sequence). V shed 6 bases and J shed 1 base, with 13 bases lying between them. The CDR3 loop spans 15 amino acids. For the CDR3, the DNA is TGCGCCAGCAGCTCGACAGGGACTTCCTACAATGAGCAGTTCTTC. Translating it yields CASSSTGTSYNEQFF.

This chain connects TRBV5-5 to TRBJ1-1, with D possibly matching TRBD1 (6 bases). CDR3 length: 14 amino acids. The germline V and J ends were trimmed by 3 bases and 1 base, with 10 bases remaining between them. Germline CDR1 is SGHKS and CDR2 is YYEKEE (reference sequence). CDR3 loop: CASSWAGENTEAFF. Written as DNA, the CDR3 is TGTGCCAGCAGCTGGGCAGGGGAGAACACTGAAGCTTTCTTT.

The chain uses TRBV6-5 and TRBJ1-1; tentative D call: TRBD1 (5 bases). The germline V gene has CDR1 MNHEY and CDR2 SVGAGI. The germline V and J ends were trimmed by 6 bases and 1 base, with 9 bases remaining between them. The CDR3 consists of 13 residues. CDR3 DNA: TGTGCCAGCAGAAGGGGAGCGAACACTGAAGCTTTCTTT. Residues: CASRRGANTEAFF.

V usage is TRBV28 and J usage is TRBJ1-1; D not resolved. The CDR3 loop spans 14 amino acids. Germline assignment: CDR1 MDHEN and CDR2 SYDVKM. V lost 4 bases and J lost 1, with 10 bases in between. The CDR3 bases are TGTGCCAGCAGTTCGGGCAGCAAGAACACTGAAGCTTTCTTT. Amino acid sequence: CASSSGSKNTEAFF.

The chain has TRBV7-9 and TRBJ2-1; 8 bases agree with TRBD2. CDR3 length: 14 amino acids. Germline values: CDR1 SEHNR, CDR2 FQNEAQ (reference sequence). V shed 2 bases, J shed 7 bases, and the junction held 4 bases outside the gene matches. Here the CDR3 DNA reads TGTGCCAGCAGCTTAAAACTAGCGGATAATGAGCAGTTCTTC. Translation gives CASSLKLADNEQFF.

The chain combines TRBV18 with TRBJ2-7; either TRBD1 or TRBD2 may supply D (5 bases each). Between the trimmed V and J ends, which lost 2 bases and 6 bases, there was a span of 11 bases. CDR1 is KGHSH and CDR2 is LQKENI in the germline V gene. The length of the CDR3 is 13 residues. The CDR3 reads CASSPGDRLEQYF. The CDR3 DNA follows: TGTGCCAGCTCACCAGGGGACCGGCTCGAGCAGTACTTC.